The T cell receptor beta chain described here comes from a study of early T cells in non-severe SARS-CoV-2 infection. Study in general: Sequencing of bulk RNA from unsorted whole blood was done, without chain pairing.

This clonotype has ten or more counts. The CDR3 sequence is 17 residues long. Trimming removed 2 bases from V and 0 bases from J; junction bases left unmatched: 5. The V gene's germline CDR1 is MNHEY and CDR2 SMNVEV (reference sequence). Separate cDNA molecules each had unique molecular identifiers attached to them. One entry per CDR3 protein, called by TCRdb with MiXCR from the 5' RACE reads. The table has around 62,000 distinct CDR3 sequences, 9.5% to 15% seen once. The specimen was whole blood. The TCR originated in an adult who was a healthcare worker with PCR-confirmed SARS-CoV-2 infection or an uninfected control (not recorded which). The rearrangement links TRBV27 to TRBJ2-1; TRBD2 aligns across 9 bases. The CDR3 reads CASSLRVSGSSYNEQFF. For the CDR3, the DNA is TGTGCCAGCAGTTTAAGGGTTAGCGGGAGCTCCTACAATGAGCAGTTCTTC.